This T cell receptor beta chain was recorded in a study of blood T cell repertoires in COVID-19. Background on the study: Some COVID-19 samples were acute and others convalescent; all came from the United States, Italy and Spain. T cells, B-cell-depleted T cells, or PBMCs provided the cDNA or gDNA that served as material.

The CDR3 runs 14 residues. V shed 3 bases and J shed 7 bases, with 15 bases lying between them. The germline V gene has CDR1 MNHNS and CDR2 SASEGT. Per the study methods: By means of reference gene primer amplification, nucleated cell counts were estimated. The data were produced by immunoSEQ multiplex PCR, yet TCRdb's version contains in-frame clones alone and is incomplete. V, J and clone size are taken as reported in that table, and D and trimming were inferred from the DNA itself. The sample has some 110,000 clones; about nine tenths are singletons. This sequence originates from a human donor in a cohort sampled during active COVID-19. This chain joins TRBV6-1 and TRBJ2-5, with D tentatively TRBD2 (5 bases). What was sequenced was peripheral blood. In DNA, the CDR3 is TGTGCCAGCAGTGAGGAGCATAGCGTGGGGACCCAGTACTTC. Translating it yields CASSEEHSVGTQYF.